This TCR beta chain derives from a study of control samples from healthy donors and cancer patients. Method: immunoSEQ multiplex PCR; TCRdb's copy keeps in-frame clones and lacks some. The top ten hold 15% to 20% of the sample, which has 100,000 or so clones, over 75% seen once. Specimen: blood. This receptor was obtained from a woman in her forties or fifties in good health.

CDR3 nucleotides: TGTGCCAGCTCACCGGGACAGGGCGAAAATCAGCCCCAGCATTTT. It yields the protein CASSPGQGENQPQHF. The chain links TRBV18 to TRBJ1-5, with 9 nucleotides matching TRBD1. Trimming at V came to 3 bases and at J to 4 bases, leaving 4 bases not matched to a gene. The germline V gene encodes CDR1 KGHSH and CDR2 LQKENI. The CDR3 spans 15 residues.